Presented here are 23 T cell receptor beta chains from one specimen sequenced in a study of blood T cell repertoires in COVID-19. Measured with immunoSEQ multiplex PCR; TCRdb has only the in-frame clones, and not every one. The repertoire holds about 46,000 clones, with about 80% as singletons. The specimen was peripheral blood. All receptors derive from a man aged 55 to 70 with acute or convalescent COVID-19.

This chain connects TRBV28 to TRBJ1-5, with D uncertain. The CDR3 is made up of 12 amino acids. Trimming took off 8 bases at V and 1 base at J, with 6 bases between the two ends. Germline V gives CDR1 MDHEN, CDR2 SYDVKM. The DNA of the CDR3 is TGTGCCAGCTCGGGGAGCAATCAGCCCCAGCATTTT. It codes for CASSGSNQPQHF. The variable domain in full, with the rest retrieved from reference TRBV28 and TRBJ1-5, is DVKVTQSSRYLVKRTGEKVFLECVQDMDHENMFWYRQDPGLGLRLIYFSYDVKMKEKGDIPEGYSVSREKKERFSLILESASTNQTSMYLCASSGSNQPQHFGDGTRLSIL.

The chain's CDR3 is CASSLNRGETQYF. CDR3 nucleotide sequence: TGTGCCAGCAGTTTAAACAGGGGAGAGACCCAGTACTTC. This chain links TRBV12-3 or TRBV12-4 with TRBJ2-5; 7 bases fit TRBD1. V lost 2 bases and J lost 4; bases outside the gene matches: 1. CDR3 length: 13 residues.

This CDR3 reads CASSPTGSTEAFF. DNA for the CDR3: TGTGCCAGCAGCCCTACGGGTTCGACTGAAGCTTTCTTT. This chain connects TRBV7-3 to TRBJ1-1; D ambiguous. Germline lookup yields CDR1 SGHTA and CDR2 FQGTGA. The V end was cut by 5 bases, the J end by 5 bases, with 12 bases between. The CDR3 spans 13 residues.

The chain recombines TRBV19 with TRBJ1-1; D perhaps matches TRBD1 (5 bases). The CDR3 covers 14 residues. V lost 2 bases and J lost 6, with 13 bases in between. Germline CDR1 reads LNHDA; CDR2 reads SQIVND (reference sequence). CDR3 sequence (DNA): TGTGCCAGTAGTATAAGCAGGGATCAACCTGAAGCTTTCTTT. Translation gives CASSISRDQPEAFF.

In nucleotides, the CDR3 is TGTGCCTGGACCAGCGGGGGGAACGGGGAGCTGTTTTTT. Protein: CAWTSGGNGELFF. V gene TRBV30 combines with J gene TRBJ2-2; 9 bases fit TRBD2. This CDR3 spans 13 amino acids. Germline values: CDR1 GTSNPN, CDR2 SVGIG (reference sequence). With V trimmed by 4 bases and J by 7 bases, 4 bases remained unmatched.

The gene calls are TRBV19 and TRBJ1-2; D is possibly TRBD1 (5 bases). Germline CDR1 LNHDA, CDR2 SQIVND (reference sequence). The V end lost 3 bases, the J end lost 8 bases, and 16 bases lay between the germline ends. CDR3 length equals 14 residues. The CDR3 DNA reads TGTGCCAGTAGTATGATTCAGGGAAGAAACGGCTACACCTTC. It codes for CASSMIQGRNGYTF.

The CDR3 region is CASSDSRDRGEETQYF. Here the CDR3 DNA reads TGCGCCAGCAGTGATTCCCGTGACAGGGGAGAAGAGACCCAGTACTTC. The chain is built from TRBV10-1 and TRBJ2-5, with TRBD1 matching over 8 bases. Germline V gene data show CDR1 as WNHNN and CDR2 as SYGVQD (reference sequence). V was pared by 3 bases and J by 3 bases, with 9 bases of the junction left unmatched. The CDR3 is made up of 16 amino acids.

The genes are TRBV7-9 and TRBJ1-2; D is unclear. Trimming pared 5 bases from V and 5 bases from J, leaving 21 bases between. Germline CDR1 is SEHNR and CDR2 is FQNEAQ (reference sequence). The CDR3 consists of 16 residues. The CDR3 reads CASSLSDGFLNYGYTF. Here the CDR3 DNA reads TGTGCCAGCAGCCTTAGCGACGGATTCCTGAATTATGGCTACACCTTC.

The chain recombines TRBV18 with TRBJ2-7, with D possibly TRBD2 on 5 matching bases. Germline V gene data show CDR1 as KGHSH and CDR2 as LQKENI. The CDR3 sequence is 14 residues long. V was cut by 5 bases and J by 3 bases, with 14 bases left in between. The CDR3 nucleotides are TGTGCCAGCTCAACGGAGAGCGGAGACTACGAGCAGTACTTC. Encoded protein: CASSTESGDYEQYF. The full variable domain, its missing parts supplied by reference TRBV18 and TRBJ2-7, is NAGVMQNPRHLVRRRGQEARLRCSPMKGHSHVYWYRQLPEEGLKFMVYLQKENIIDESGMPKERFSAEFPKEGPSILRIQQVVRGDSAAYFCASSTESGDYEQYFGPGTRLTVT.

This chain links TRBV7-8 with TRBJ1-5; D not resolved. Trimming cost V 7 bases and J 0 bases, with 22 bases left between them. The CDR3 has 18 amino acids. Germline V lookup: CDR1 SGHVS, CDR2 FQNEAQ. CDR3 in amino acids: CASTLISGVFNSNQPQHF. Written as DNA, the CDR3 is TGTGCCAGCACCCTGATCAGTGGAGTTTTCAATAGCAATCAGCCCCAGCATTTT.

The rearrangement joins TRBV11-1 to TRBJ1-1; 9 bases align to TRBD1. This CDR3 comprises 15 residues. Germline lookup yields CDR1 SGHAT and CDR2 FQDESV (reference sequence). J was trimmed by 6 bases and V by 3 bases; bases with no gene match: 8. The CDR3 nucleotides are TGTGCCAGCAGCTTGGGGTTCGGGACAGGGTCTGAAGCTTTCTTT. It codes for CASSLGFGTGSEAFF.

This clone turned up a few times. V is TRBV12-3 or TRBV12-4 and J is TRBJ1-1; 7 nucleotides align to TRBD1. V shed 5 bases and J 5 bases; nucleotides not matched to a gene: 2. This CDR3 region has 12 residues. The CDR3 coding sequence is TGTGCCAGCAGTCCCAGGGGGACTGAAGCTTTCTTT. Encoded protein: CASSPRGTEAFF.

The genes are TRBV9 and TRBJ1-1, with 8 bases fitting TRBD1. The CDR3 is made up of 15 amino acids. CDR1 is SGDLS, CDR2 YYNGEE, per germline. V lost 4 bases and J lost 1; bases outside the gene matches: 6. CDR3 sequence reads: CASSQRQGPNTEAFF. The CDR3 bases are TGTGCCAGCAGCCAAAGACAGGGGCCGAACACTGAAGCTTTCTTT.

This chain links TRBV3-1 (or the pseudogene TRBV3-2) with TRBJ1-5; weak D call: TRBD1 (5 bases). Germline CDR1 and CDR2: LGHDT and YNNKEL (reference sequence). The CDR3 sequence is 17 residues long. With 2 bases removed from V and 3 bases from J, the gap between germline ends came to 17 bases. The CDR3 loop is CASSQTGQSYINQPQHF. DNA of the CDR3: TGTGCCAGCAGCCAAACAGGACAATCGTATATCAATCAGCCCCAGCATTTT.

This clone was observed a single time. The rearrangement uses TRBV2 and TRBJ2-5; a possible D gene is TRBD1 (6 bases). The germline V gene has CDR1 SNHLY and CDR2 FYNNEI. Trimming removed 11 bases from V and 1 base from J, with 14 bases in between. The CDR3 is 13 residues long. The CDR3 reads CAAGQPLQETQYF. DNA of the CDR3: TGTGCCGCCGGACAGCCCCTCCAAGAGACCCAGTACTTC. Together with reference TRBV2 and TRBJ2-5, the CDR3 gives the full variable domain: EPEVTQTPSHQVTQMGQEVILRCVPISNHLYFYWYRQILGQKVEFLVSFYNNEISEKSEIFDDQFSVERPDGSNFTLKIRSTKLEDSAMYFCAAGQPLQETQYFGPGTRLLVL.

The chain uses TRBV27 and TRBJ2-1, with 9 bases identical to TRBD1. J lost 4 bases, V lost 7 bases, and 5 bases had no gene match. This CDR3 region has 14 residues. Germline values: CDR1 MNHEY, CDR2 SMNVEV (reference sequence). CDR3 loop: CASTRTGAYNEQFF. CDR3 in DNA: TGTGCCAGCACCAGGACAGGGGCATACAATGAGCAGTTCTTC.

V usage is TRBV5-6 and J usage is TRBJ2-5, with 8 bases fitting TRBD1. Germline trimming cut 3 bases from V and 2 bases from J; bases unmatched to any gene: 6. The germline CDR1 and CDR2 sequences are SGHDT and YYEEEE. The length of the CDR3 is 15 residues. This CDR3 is CASSSLDREQETQYF. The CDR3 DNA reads TGTGCCAGCAGCTCACTGGACAGGGAGCAAGAGACCCAGTACTTC.

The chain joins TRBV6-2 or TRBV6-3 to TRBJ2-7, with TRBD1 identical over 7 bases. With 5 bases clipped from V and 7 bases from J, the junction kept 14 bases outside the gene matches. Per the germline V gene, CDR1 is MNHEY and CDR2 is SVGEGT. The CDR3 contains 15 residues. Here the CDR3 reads CASSPLQGKVREQYF. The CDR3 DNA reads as TGTGCCAGCAGTCCATTACAGGGGAAAGTGAGGGAGCAGTACTTC.

CDR3 residues: CASSLKTGYEQYF. The CDR3 nucleotides are TGTGCCAGCAGTCTAAAGACAGGCTACGAGCAGTACTTC. The J gene is TRBJ2-7, the V gene TRBV12-3 or TRBV12-4, with D perhaps matching TRBD1 (6 bases). Between the trimmed V and J ends, which lost 5 bases and 3 bases, there was a span of 11 bases. The CDR3 covers 13 residues.

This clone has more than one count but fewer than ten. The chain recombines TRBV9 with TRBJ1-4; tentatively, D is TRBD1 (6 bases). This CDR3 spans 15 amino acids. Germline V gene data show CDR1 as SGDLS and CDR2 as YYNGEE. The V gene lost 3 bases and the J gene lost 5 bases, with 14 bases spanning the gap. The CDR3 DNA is TGTGCCAGCAGCGCCGGACAGTCGAAGAATGAAAAACTGTTTTTT. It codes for CASSAGQSKNEKLFF.

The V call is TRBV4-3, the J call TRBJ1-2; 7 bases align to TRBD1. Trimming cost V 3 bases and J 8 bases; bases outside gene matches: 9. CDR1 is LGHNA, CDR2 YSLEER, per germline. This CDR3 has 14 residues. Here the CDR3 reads CASSQNRGTMGYTF. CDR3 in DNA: TGCGCCAGCAGCCAGAACAGGGGAACTATGGGCTACACCTTC.

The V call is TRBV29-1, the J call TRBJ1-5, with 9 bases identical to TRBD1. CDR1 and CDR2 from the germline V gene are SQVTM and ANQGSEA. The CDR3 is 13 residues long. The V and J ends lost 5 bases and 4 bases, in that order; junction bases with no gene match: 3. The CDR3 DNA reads TGCAGCGTTCTCGGGACAGGGAATCAGCCCCAGCATTTT. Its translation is CSVLGTGNQPQHF.

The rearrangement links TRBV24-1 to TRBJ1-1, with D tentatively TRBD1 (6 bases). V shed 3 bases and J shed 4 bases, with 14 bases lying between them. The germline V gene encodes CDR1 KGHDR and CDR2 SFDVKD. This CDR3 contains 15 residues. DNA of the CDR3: TGTGCCACCAGTGATCCAGGAACAGGGACCACTGAAGCTTTCTTT. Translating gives CATSDPGTGTTEAFF.